Listed below are T cell receptor beta chains from one sample, sequenced in a study of blood T cell repertoires in COVID-19. Produced via immunoSEQ multiplex PCR; TCRdb's table is partial and in-frame only. The sample includes some 80,000 clones, 79% of them seen just once. Input material: peripheral blood. The receptors originated from a woman of 80 years or more with active or convalescent COVID-19. Each CDR3 is given with its conserved first and last residue. A D gene is named only where the DNA matches it firmly. The size of a clone is reported for some rows only, either as once, few or many, or as a class for expanded clones.

TGTGCCAGCAGCCGCGGACTAGCGGGTTACACCGGGGAGCTGTTTTTT	CASSRGLAGYTGELFF	TRBD2	NA	TRBV3-1/TRBV3-2	TRBJ2-2
TGTGCCAGCTCACCCACAGGGGCGGCTACACCCCTCCACTTT	CASSPTGAATPLHF	TRBD1	NA	TRBV18	TRBJ1-6
TGTGCCAGCAGTTACCCGCGGACAGTCTCCAGTGAGACCCAGTACTTC	CASSYPRTVSSETQYF	NA	NA	TRBV6-2/TRBV6-3	TRBJ2-5
TGTGCCAGCAGCCCCCCGGACAGGGTCTCGGGCGGCTACACCTTC	CASSPPDRVSGGYTF	TRBD1	NA	TRBV5-4	TRBJ1-2
TGTGCCAGTAGCCGAAGAGCGGGACAAAAGAACACTGAAGCTTTCTTT	CASSRRAGQKNTEAFF	NA	NA	TRBV19	TRBJ1-1
TGTGCCAGCAGGCTGACTAGCGGGAGACGGAATGAGCAGTTCTTC	CASRLTSGRRNEQFF	TRBD2	many	TRBV2	TRBJ2-1
TGTGCCAGCAGCCCGGGGACTAGCGGGGCATACGAGCAGTACTTC	CASSPGTSGAYEQYF	TRBD2	few	TRBV7-9	TRBJ2-7
TGCGCCAGCAGTACCGGGACTAGCGGGAGGGAGTACGAGCAGTACTTC	CASSTGTSGREYEQYF	TRBD2	NA	TRBV5-1	TRBJ2-7
TGCAGCGTATCCCCGGGACAGACCTACTACGAGCAGTACTTC	CSVSPGQTYYEQYF	TRBD1	NA	TRBV29-1	TRBJ2-7
TGCAGTGCTAGTAGGACAGAAACTAATGAAAAACTGTTTTTT	CSASRTETNEKLFF	NA	NA	TRBV20-1	TRBJ1-4
TGTGCCAGCCTCTCTAGCGGGAGGGCGGGGTACAATGAGCAGTTCTTC	CASLSSGRAGYNEQFF	TRBD2	few	TRBV28	TRBJ2-1
TGTGCCAGCAACCTACTGGGGGGGACGAACCACTACGAGCAGTACTTC	CASNLLGGTNHYEQYF	TRBD2	NA	TRBV28	TRBJ2-7
TGTGCCAGCAGCTTTGGGAGGTACACCGGGGAGCTGTTTTTT	CASSFGRYTGELFF	NA	once	TRBV5-8	TRBJ2-2
TGTGCCAGCAGCTTAGTTCAGGGTGAGGATACGCAGTATTTT	CASSLVQGEDTQYF	NA	NA	TRBV7-9	TRBJ2-3
TGTGCCAGCAGTTTTGTGGGAGTTAAGGAAAACATTCAGTACTTC	CASSFVGVKENIQYF	NA	NA	TRBV28	TRBJ2-4
TGTGCCACCAGTGACGGGGGTTGGAATGAAAAACTGTTTTTT	CATSDGGWNEKLFF	NA	once	TRBV24-1	TRBJ1-4
TGTGCCACTACCCCAGGGACACGATTGAACACTGAAGCTTTCTTT	CATTPGTRLNTEAFF	NA	NA	TRBV7-6	TRBJ1-1
TGTGCCAGCAGCTTGGGCGACTTTGAGCAGTTCTTC	CASSLGDFEQFF	NA	NA	TRBV5-4	TRBJ2-1
TGTGCCAGCAGCCCGCTAACTCAACAAAACATTCAGTACTTC	CASSPLTQQNIQYF	NA	once	TRBV28	TRBJ2-4
TGCAGCGCTTCCGGCGGGTATGGCTACACCTTC	CSASGGYGYTF	NA	NA	TRBV29-1	TRBJ1-2
TGTGCCAGTAGCTCCGGGACTAGCGGCCCTGATACGCAGTATTTT	CASSSGTSGPDTQYF	TRBD2	NA	TRBV19	TRBJ2-3
TGTGCCAGCAGGCCGACAGGGGGTCATGAAAAACTGTTTTTT	CASRPTGGHEKLFF	TRBD1	NA	TRBV6-1	TRBJ1-4
TGTGCCAGCAGCTTCTCCGGGAGCCACCACAATGAGCAGTTCTTC	CASSFSGSHHNEQFF	NA	NA	TRBV7-8	TRBJ2-1
TGTGCCAGCTCACCATTGGCCGACAGGGAGAACTATGGCTACACCTTC	CASSPLADRENYGYTF	TRBD1	NA	TRBV18	TRBJ1-2
TGTGCCATCAGTGGGACAGGGGGCTACGAGCAGTACTTC	CAISGTGGYEQYF	TRBD1	NA	TRBV10-3	TRBJ2-7
TGCGCCAGCAGCATCGACAGGGTTTCGGGTGAAAAACTGTTTTTT	CASSIDRVSGEKLFF	TRBD1	NA	TRBV5-1	TRBJ1-4
TGTGCCAGCAGTTGGACAAGGGGTTCACCCCTCCACTTT	CASSWTRGSPLHF	NA	NA	TRBV6-5	TRBJ1-6
TGTGCCAGCGGGGATCCGCGACAGCTTAAATACGAGCAGTACTTC	CASGDPRQLKYEQYF	NA	NA	TRBV6-5	TRBJ2-7
TGTGCCAGCAGTTTCGGGACAGAAGTTGGGGGCTACACCTTC	CASSFGTEVGGYTF	TRBD1	once	TRBV27	TRBJ1-2
TGTGCCAGCACTATTAGGGGAGGGGCCTCTCACTTT	CASTIRGGASHF	NA	NA	TRBV6-5	TRBJ1-6
TGTGCCAGCAGCTTTAGCGACCCAAACAATGAGCAGTTCTTC	CASSFSDPNNEQFF	NA	NA	TRBV7-9	TRBJ2-1
TGTGCCAGCTCAGGCGCCGGCCCTAGCGGGGGCCGCGCAGATACGCAGTATTTT	CASSGAGPSGGRADTQYF	TRBD2	NA	TRBV18	TRBJ2-3
TGTGCCATCAGTGAGTCCACTACTAGCGGGAGTAAAGTCGAGCAGTACTTC	CAISESTTSGSKVEQYF	TRBD2	NA	TRBV10-3	TRBJ2-7
TGTGCCAGCAGTTTCCGGGACACCACCTACGAGCAGTACTTC	CASSFRDTTYEQYF	NA	NA	TRBV27	TRBJ2-7
TGCGCCAGCAGCGGGATAGGGACAGGGGGACTACAAGAGACCCAGTACTTC	CASSGIGTGGLQETQYF	TRBD1	NA	TRBV5-1	TRBJ2-5
TGTGCCAGCAGAGGGACAGGTTTTTACAATGAGCAGTTCTTC	CASRGTGFYNEQFF	TRBD1	NA	TRBV2	TRBJ2-1
TGTGCCAGCAGCTCCTCGCGACAGCTAATCTACGAGCAGTACTTC	CASSSSRQLIYEQYF	NA	few	TRBV7-9	TRBJ2-7
TGTGCCAGCAGCTTAGGCGGGACAGGAGACTACGAGCAGTACTTC	CASSLGGTGDYEQYF	TRBD1	NA	TRBV7-9	TRBJ2-7
TGTGCCAGCAGTAAGGACATTCGGGAAAAACTGTTTTTT	CASSKDIREKLFF	NA	NA	TRBV12-3/TRBV12-4	TRBJ1-4
TGTGCCAGTAGTATCCAACAGGGGGCAGGTCAGCCCCAGCATTTT	CASSIQQGAGQPQHF	TRBD1	NA	TRBV19	TRBJ1-5
TGTGCCAGCAGCTTAGCTGGGGCAAGCTACACCTTC	CASSLAGASYTF	NA	NA	TRBV7-2	TRBJ1-2
TGTGCCAGTACCGACCGGACAGTAAGTCCTCAGCCCCAGCATTTT	CASTDRTVSPQPQHF	NA	NA	TRBV19	TRBJ1-5
TGTGCCAGCAGGGCCTTGGTCTCGCAGCCCCAGCATTTT	CASRALVSQPQHF	NA	NA	TRBV6-6	TRBJ1-5
TGCGCCAGCAGCCAAGATCTAGGCGGGCTATACGAGCAGTACTTC	CASSQDLGGLYEQYF	NA	NA	TRBV4-3	TRBJ2-7
TGTGCCATCAGTGGAGGGACTAGCGGGGGATACGAGCAGTACTTC	CAISGGTSGGYEQYF	TRBD2	NA	TRBV10-3	TRBJ2-7
TGTGCCAGCAGCTTAGATGGGGCAGGTGGAAACACCATATATTTT	CASSLDGAGGNTIYF	NA	few	TRBV7-9	TRBJ1-3
TGTGCCAGCAGCGGGACAGGGAATGAGCAGTTCTTC	CASSGTGNEQFF	TRBD1	NA	TRBV5-4	TRBJ2-1
TGTGCCAGCTCACCAACAACCGGGACAGGGGTGAGGAATGAGCAGTTCTTC	CASSPTTGTGVRNEQFF	TRBD1	few	TRBV18	TRBJ2-1
TGTGCCAGCAGACCCATTCTAGCGGGACTCTACGAGCAGTACTTC	CASRPILAGLYEQYF	TRBD2	NA	TRBV6-5	TRBJ2-7
TGTGCCAGCAGCCCGGGTACCGGGTTGGGCACAGATACGCAGTATTTT	CASSPGTGLGTDTQYF	NA	few	TRBV6-2/TRBV6-3	TRBJ2-3
TGCGCCAGCAGCCAAGGTGCCGCGCGGGGCCCCTACAATGAGCAGTTCTTC	CASSQGAARGPYNEQFF	NA	NA	TRBV4-1	TRBJ2-1
TGTGCCAGCACAGAGGACAGGAGCTCCTACAATGAGCAGTTCTTC	CASTEDRSSYNEQFF	TRBD1	once	TRBV2	TRBJ2-1
TGCGCCAGCAGATTTCGGACAGGGTCGGATTCACCCCTCCACTTT	CASRFRTGSDSPLHF	TRBD1	NA	TRBV5-1	TRBJ1-6
TGTGCCAGCTCACCAAACCTGGGACAGAATGGCTACACCTTC	CASSPNLGQNGYTF	TRBD1	NA	TRBV18	TRBJ1-2
TGCGCCAGCAGTGCAACTAGTTTTGGCTCCTACAATGAGCAGTTCTTC	CASSATSFGSYNEQFF	NA	NA	TRBV10-1	TRBJ2-1
TGTGCCATCAAGGACAGGGTACTTGACGAGCAGTACTTC	CAIKDRVLDEQYF	TRBD1	NA	TRBV10-3	TRBJ2-7
TGTGCCAGCTCCCTTGACAGGGGTACCACCGGGGAGCTGTTTTTT	CASSLDRGTTGELFF	TRBD1	NA	TRBV18	TRBJ2-2
TGTGCTAGTGGTTTGGTACCCCCACCAGCAACTAATGAAAAACTGTTTTTT	CASGLVPPPATNEKLFF	NA	few	TRBV12-5	TRBJ1-4
TGTGCCAGCAGCGTAGCGGGGGGAGTGGCAGATACGCAGTATTTT	CASSVAGGVADTQYF	TRBD2	NA	TRBV9	TRBJ2-3
TGCGCCAGCAGCCAAGACGGACAGCCACTAGGGGCTAATGAAAAACTGTTTTTT	CASSQDGQPLGANEKLFF	NA	NA	TRBV4-3	TRBJ1-4